This TCR beta chain came from a study of blood T cell repertoires in COVID-19. In the study overall: Whether acute or convalescent, the COVID-19 samples came from the United States, Italy and Spain. PBMCs, B-cell-depleted T cells, or T cells provided the cDNA or gDNA that made up the material.

A single count supports this clone. As handled by the study authors: Amplification of reference gene primers provided the estimated nucleated cell counts. TCRdb keeps only in-frame clones here, not all; method: immunoSEQ multiplex PCR. That table is the source of V, J and clone size, and D and trimming were worked out from the DNA. The data contain about 100,000 clones, roughly 90% of them singletons. The material sequenced was peripheral blood. This TCR was sampled from a man over 45 with active COVID-19.

CDR3 sequence (DNA): TGTGCCAGCAGCCAACCGCGTGCGGGGGGAATTGGGGATACGCAGTATTTT. Protein product: CASSQPRAGGIGDTQYF. J is TRBJ2-3 and V is TRBV7-6; TRBD2 aligns across 8 bases. Trimming cost V 5 bases and J 6 bases; bases outside gene matches: 16. CDR3 length: 17 residues. Germline V gene lookup returns CDR1 SGHVS and CDR2 FNYEAQ.